This TCR beta chain was recorded in a study of PD-1 blockade in classical Hodgkin lymphoma. The time point here: cycle 4 day 1 (C4D1), after 5 to 7 weeks of nivolumab. Brentuximab vedotin exposure varied among the patients, all of whom had relapsed after autologous stem cell transplantation. Purification of CD4+ T cells from thawed PBMCs was achieved by magnetic negative selection. The data were produced by immunoSEQ multiplex PCR, yet TCRdb's version contains in-frame clones alone and is incomplete. Among tens of thousands of clones, roughly 80% were seen once, and the ten largest hold more than 3%. V lost 4 bases and J lost 3; bases outside the gene matches: 6. The length of the CDR3 is 15 residues. Per germline, CDR1 SGHRS and CDR2 YFSETQ.

Sequenced material: CD4+ T cells from blood, taken before the fourth cycle of nivolumab. This TCR came from a human donor with classical Hodgkin lymphoma. The chain couples TRBV5-1 to TRBJ2-4; 8 bases align to TRBD1. The CDR3 DNA follows: TGCGCCAGCAGCCGACAGGGGTGGGACAAAAACATTCAGTACTTC. It specifies CASSRQGWDKNIQYF.